This TCR beta chain was captured in a study of patients and donors after allogeneic stem cell transplantation. The CDR3 is made up of 16 amino acids. Trimming cost V 4 bases and J 0 bases, with 13 bases left between them. TCRdb ran MiXCR on the RT-PCR reads and lists one entry per CDR3 protein. This table has some 880,000 distinct CDR3 sequences, roughly 17% appearing once. The chain uses TRBV12-3 or TRBV12-4 and TRBJ1-5; D unclear. Sequencing was carried out using blood, either unsorted or a sorted T cell fraction (not recorded which). The origin of this receptor is a human donor who was either an allogeneic HSCT recipient or a stem cell or donor lymphocyte infusion donor (not recorded which). It is not recorded whose cells these are; they may come from a transplant donor. CDR3 protein: CASSSLSSNSNQPQHF. In nucleotides, the CDR3 is TGTGCCAGCAGTTCACTAAGCAGTAATAGCAATCAGCCCCAGCATTTT.